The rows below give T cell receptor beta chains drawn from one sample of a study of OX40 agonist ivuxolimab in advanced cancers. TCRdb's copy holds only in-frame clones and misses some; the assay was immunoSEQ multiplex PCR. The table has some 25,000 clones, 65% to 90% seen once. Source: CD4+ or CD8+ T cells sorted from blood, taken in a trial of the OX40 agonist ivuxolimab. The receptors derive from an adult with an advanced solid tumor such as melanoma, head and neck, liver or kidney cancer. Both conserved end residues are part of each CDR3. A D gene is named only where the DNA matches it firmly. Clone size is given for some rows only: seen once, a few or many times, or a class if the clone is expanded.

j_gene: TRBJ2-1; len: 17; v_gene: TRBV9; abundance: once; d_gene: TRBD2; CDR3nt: TGTGCCAGCAGCGTAGTTGTAGCGGGAGGGCCGAACAATGAGCAGTTCTTC; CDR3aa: CASSVVVAGGPNNEQFF
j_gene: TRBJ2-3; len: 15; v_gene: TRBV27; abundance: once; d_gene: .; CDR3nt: TGTGCCAGCAGTTTAGCTTTACTCAACACAGATACGCAGTATTTT; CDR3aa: CASSLALLNTDTQYF
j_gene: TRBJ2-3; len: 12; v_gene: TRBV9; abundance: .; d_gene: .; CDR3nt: TGTGCCAGCAGCGTAGGCCCAGATACGCAGTATTTT; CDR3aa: CASSVGPDTQYF
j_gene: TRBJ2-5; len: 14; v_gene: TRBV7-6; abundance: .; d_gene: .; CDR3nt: TGTGCCAGCAGCTTAGACGGGGGCCAAGAGACCCAGTACTTC; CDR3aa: CASSLDGGQETQYF
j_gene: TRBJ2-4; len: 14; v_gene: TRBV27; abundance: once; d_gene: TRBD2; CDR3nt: TGTGCCAGCAGTCCGCGGGGGGGAAAAAACATTCAGTACTTC; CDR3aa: CASSPRGGKNIQYF
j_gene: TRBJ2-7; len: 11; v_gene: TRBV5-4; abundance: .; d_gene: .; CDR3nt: TGTGCCAGCAGCTGGGGGGGCGGGCAGTACTTC; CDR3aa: CASSWGGGQYF
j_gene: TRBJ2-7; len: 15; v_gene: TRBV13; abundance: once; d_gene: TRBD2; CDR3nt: TGTGCCAGCAGCCCCGAAAGGCGGGAGATCAACGAGCAGTACTTC; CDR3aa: CASSPERREINEQYF
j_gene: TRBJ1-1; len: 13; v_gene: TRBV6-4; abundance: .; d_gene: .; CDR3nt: TGTGCCAGCAGCGCAGGGGAAGACACTGAAGCTTTCTTT; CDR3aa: CASSAGEDTEAFF
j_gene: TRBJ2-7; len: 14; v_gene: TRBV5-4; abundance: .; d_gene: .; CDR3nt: TGTGCCAGCAGCTCCCGGGATGGATCCTACGAGCAGTACTTC; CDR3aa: CASSSRDGSYEQYF
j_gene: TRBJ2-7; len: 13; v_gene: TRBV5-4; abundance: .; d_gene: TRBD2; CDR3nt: TGTGCCAGCAGCTTCGGGGGGTCCTACGAGCAGTACTTC; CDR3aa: CASSFGGSYEQYF
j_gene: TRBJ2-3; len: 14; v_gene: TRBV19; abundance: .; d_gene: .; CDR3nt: TGTGCCAGTAGTCCTTACTTGTTCACAGATACGCAGTATTTT; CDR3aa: CASSPYLFTDTQYF
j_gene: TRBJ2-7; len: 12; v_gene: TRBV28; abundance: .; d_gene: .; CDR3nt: TGTGCCAGCAGTCCTACTAGCTGGGAGATGTACTTC; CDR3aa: CASSPTSWEMYF
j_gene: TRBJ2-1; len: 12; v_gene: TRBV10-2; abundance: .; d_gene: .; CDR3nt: TGCGCCAGCAGTGAACCCTACAATGAGCAGTTCTTC; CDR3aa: CASSEPYNEQFF